This T cell receptor (beta chain) derives from a study of shared clonotypes between healthy human individuals. The germline CDR1 and CDR2 sequences are KGHSH and LQKENI. The CDR3 extends over 14 amino acids. Trimming pared 3 bases from V and 0 bases from J, leaving 5 bases between. Measured with immunoSEQ multiplex PCR; TCRdb has only the in-frame clones, and not every one. The table includes fewer than 650,000 clones, just over 75% detected once. The sequence derives from a woman between 40 and 50 years old in good health. Some clones in this sample may be carry-over from other donors' samples. The chain combines TRBV18 with TRBJ2-2; no clear D. The sample comprised PBMCs. The CDR3 spells CASSPQANTGELFF. The CDR3 DNA is TGTGCCAGCTCACCTCAGGCGAACACCGGGGAGCTGTTTTTT.